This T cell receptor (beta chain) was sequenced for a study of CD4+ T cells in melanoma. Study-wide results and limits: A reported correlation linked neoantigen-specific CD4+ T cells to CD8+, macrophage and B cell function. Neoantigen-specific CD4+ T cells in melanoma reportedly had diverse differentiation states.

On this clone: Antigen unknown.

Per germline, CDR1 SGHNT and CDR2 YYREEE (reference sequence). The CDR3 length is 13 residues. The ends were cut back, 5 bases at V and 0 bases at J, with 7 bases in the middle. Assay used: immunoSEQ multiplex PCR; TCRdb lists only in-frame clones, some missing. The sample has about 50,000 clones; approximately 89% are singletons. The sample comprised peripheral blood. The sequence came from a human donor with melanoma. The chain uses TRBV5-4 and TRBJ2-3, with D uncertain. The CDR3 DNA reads TGTGCCAGCAGAGGTACTAGCACAGATACGCAGTATTTT. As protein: CASRGTSTDTQYF.